The subject of this entry is one T cell receptor (beta chain). No antigen is known for it. This entry belongs to a study of T cell responses to AZD1222 COVID-19 vaccine. In the study overall: Second doses were pooled across both intervals (about 4 or about 12 weeks). Study results and caveats: Spike-specific TCR depth and breadth grew after two AZD1222 doses. Clonal diversity was possibly underestimated; the donors were predominantly white British and more often female.

Here immunoSEQ multiplex PCR was the method, and the copy in TCRdb shows in-frame clones only, minus some. Of around 100,000 clones in the sample, 90% were seen once. V lost 6 bases and J lost 2; bases outside the gene matches: 9. The CDR3 runs to 15 residues. CDR1 and CDR2 from the germline V gene are SQVTM and ANQGSEA. The TCR was taken from an adult in good health. The rearrangement uses TRBV29-1 and TRBJ2-1, with 8 bases matching TRBD2. The material was peripheral blood, obtained on day 0 of AZD1222 vaccination. The CDR3 protein is CSVLGGEIPYNEQFF. The CDR3 DNA sequence: TGCAGCGTCCTCGGGGGGGAAATCCCCTACAATGAGCAGTTCTTC.